This T cell receptor beta chain was identified in a study of cytomegalovirus exposure and HLA in healthy donors. A multiplex PCR was run with 60 Vbeta primers and 13 Jbeta primers. Here immunoSEQ multiplex PCR was the method, and the copy in TCRdb shows in-frame clones only, minus some. The sample contains approximately 150,000 clones, approximately 84% of which appear only once. This clonotype was obtained from a woman in her thirties or forties in good health and CMV-seronegative. Sequencing was performed on PBMCs.

CDR3 region: CASSRDRVGSPLHF. The CDR3 DNA reads TGTGCCAGCAGTAGGGACAGGGTTGGTTCACCCCTCCACTTT. This sequence joins TRBV2 and TRBJ1-6, with TRBD1 matching 9 bases. V trimming: 5 bases; J trimming: 9 bases; junction bases outside the gene matches: 5. This CDR3 is 14 amino acids long. Per germline, CDR1 SNHLY and CDR2 FYNNEI.